This TCR beta chain was documented in a study of T cell responses to AZD1222 COVID-19 vaccine. The sample holds one count of this clone. Its antigen is unknown. Trimming took 4 bases from V and 1 from J, leaving 10 bases between them. The CDR3 length is 13 residues. Germline V gives CDR1 GTSNPN, CDR2 SVGIG (reference sequence). Study-wide results and caveats: Repertoire collection took place solely once the T cell response had peaked. Clonal diversity was possibly underestimated, and the donors were mostly white British, with more females.

The repertoire was sequenced with immunoSEQ multiplex PCR; TCRdb's copy has only in-frame clones and lacks some. The table shows around 130,000 clones, with 80% to 95% occurring only once. The specimen comprised peripheral blood, sampled 28 days after the second AZD1222 dose. The V call is TRBV30, the J call TRBJ1-1, with D possibly being TRBD1 (5 bases). The sequence was obtained from an adult who received the AZD1222 COVID-19 vaccine. DNA for the CDR3: TGTGCCTGGACGGGACTCACGAACACTGAAGCTTTCTTT. This codes for CAWTGLTNTEAFF.